The 27 T cell receptor beta chains in this list originate from one sample, sequenced in a study of metastatic and nonmetastatic thyroid tumors. TCRdb reanalyzed the PCR reads via MiXCR. The sample lists around 7,000 clones, about 33% occurring once. Among the patients, none had received any treatment before thyroid surgery. Specimen: adjacent normal tissue. The receptors stem from a female donor with papillary thyroid cancer or a benign thyroid nodule (not recorded which). Some clones in this sample may be carry-over from other donors' samples.

This clone appeared a few times. CDR3 coding DNA: TGTGCCAGCAGTTTAAGCGGGGGGGCAATGTATGAGCAGTTCTTC. Translating it yields CASSLSGGAMYEQFF. This chain uses TRBV27 with TRBJ2-1; 10 bases fit TRBD2. V lost 2 bases to trimming and J lost 8 bases; unmatched junction nucleotides: 6. The germline V gene has CDR1 MNHEY and CDR2 SMNVEV (reference sequence). This CDR3 has 15 amino acids.

The CDR3 DNA is TGTGCCAGCAGCTTTCGCATTGTGGGCAATGAGCAGTTCTTC. Protein sequence: CASSFRIVGNEQFF. This chain joins TRBV7-8 and TRBJ2-1; unclear D gene. The CDR3 consists of 14 residues. Trimming took 3 bases from V and 6 from J, leaving 12 bases between them. Looked up from germline, CDR1 is SGHVS and CDR2 is FQNEAQ.

The chain employs TRBV18 and TRBJ2-7; 7 nucleotides match TRBD1. The length of the CDR3 is 14 residues. Germline-derived CDR1 and CDR2 are KGHSH and LQKENI. Unmatched junction bases numbered 5, after V lost 6 bases and J lost 0 bases. Here the CDR3 DNA reads TGTGCCAGCTCCGGGACAGCTACCTCCTACGAGCAGTACTTC. It is translated as CASSGTATSYEQYF.

The chain employs TRBV7-9 and TRBJ2-7, with D unresolved. The CDR3 runs 11 residues. The ends were cut back, 5 bases at V and 3 bases at J, with 5 bases in the middle. From germline, CDR1 is SEHNR and CDR2 FQNEAQ (reference sequence). The CDR3 DNA reads as TGTGCCAGCAGCGACGACTACGAGCAGTACTTC. Residues: CASSDDYEQYF.

This clone came up a few times. The rearrangement uses TRBV6-1 and TRBJ2-5; D call uncertain. Trimming cost V 9 bases and J 2 bases, with 7 bases left between them. The CDR3 is 11 residues long. Germline CDR1 and CDR2: MNHNS and SASEGT. This chain's CDR3 is CASERQETQYF. For the CDR3, the DNA is TGTGCCAGTGAAAGGCAAGAGACCCAGTACTTC.

The chain joins TRBV11-2 to TRBJ2-7; TRBD1 might be the D (5 bases). CDR3 length equals 15 residues. V lost 6 bases and J lost 4, with 19 bases in between. Germline V gene sequence: CDR1 SGHAT, CDR2 FQNNGV. CDR3 coding DNA: TGTGCCAGCAGTCATGAGCAGGGTTCTGAGTACGAGCAGTACTTC. Translation gives CASSHEQGSEYEQYF.

V and J are TRBV11-1 and TRBJ2-1; 10 bases fit TRBD2. Germline trimming cut 2 bases from V and 7 bases from J; bases unmatched to any gene: 14. This CDR3 is built from 18 residues. CDR1 is SGHAT and CDR2 is FQDESV in the germline V gene (reference sequence). The CDR3: CASSLSRVQAGGQNEQFF. The CDR3 nucleotides are TGTGCCAGCAGCTTAAGCAGGGTCCAAGCGGGGGGGCAAAATGAGCAGTTCTTC.

This clone is labeled medium-sized. The chain has TRBV29-1 and TRBJ1-1, with D uncertain. Germline V gives CDR1 SQVTM, CDR2 ANQGSEA. V lost 6 bases, J lost 1 base, and 6 bases lay in between. There are 11 residues in the CDR3. CDR3 nucleotides: TGCAGCGTGGAAAAGAACACTGAAGCTTTCTTT. This codes for CSVEKNTEAFF.

The chain couples TRBV9 to TRBJ1-2, with 11 bases fitting TRBD1. Trimming took 4 bases from V and 0 from J; bases not matched to a gene: 8. Germline values: CDR1 SGDLS, CDR2 YYNGEE. CDR3 size: 17 residues. CDR3 in DNA: TGTGCCAGCAGCCCTAACACGGGACAGGGGGCTAACTATGGCTACACCTTC. Protein sequence: CASSPNTGQGANYGYTF.

The CDR3 nucleotides are TGTGCCTGGAGTGTATTGCTTCTTGAAAAACTGTTTTTT. Amino acids: CAWSVLLLEKLFF. The chain couples TRBV30 to TRBJ1-4, with unresolved D. V dropped 0 bases and J dropped 7 bases, with 9 bases sitting between them. Germline CDR1 reads GTSNPN; CDR2 reads SVGIG (reference sequence). The CDR3 totals 13 residues. The whole variable domain, filled in from reference TRBV30 and TRBJ1-4, reads SQTIHQWPATLVQPVGSPLSLECTVEGTSNPNLYWYRQAAGRGLQLLFYSVGIGQISSEVPQNLSASRPQDRQFILSSKKLLLSDSGFYLCAWSVLLLEKLFFGSGTQLSVL.

A few counts support this clone. The CDR3 is CASSLQGNIQYF. The CDR3 DNA is TGTGCCAGCAGTTTACAAGGGAACATTCAGTACTTC. V usage is TRBV28 and J usage is TRBJ2-4, with D uncertain. Germline V gene sequence: CDR1 MDHEN, CDR2 SYDVKM. The CDR3 loop spans 12 amino acids. Deletions cut 2 bases from V and 7 bases from J, with 6 bases between. The full variable domain, with the rest looked up from reference TRBV28 and TRBJ2-4, is DVKVTQSSRYLVKRTGEKVFLECVQDMDHENMFWYRQDPGLGLRLIYFSYDVKMKEKGDIPEGYSVSREKKERFSLILESASTNQTSMYLCASSLQGNIQYFGAGTRLSVL.

This rearrangement joins TRBV19 to TRBJ2-1, with unresolved D. The CDR3 has 12 amino acids. CDR1 LNHDA and CDR2 SQIVND come from the germline V gene (reference sequence). V lost 7 bases and J lost 5, with 9 bases in between. The DNA for the CDR3 is TGTGCCAGTAATTTCCAGAACAATGAGCAGTTCTTC. Translating it yields CASNFQNNEQFF.

The chain couples TRBV28 to TRBJ2-7; D not resolved. The V end lost 2 bases, the J end lost 3 bases, and 8 bases lay between the germline ends. There are 13 residues in the CDR3. The germline CDR1 and CDR2 sequences are MDHEN and SYDVKM. The DNA for the CDR3 is TGTGCCAGCAGTTTAGGGTCCCACTACGAGCAGTACTTC. Translating it yields CASSLGSHYEQYF.

The rearrangement uses TRBV4-1 and TRBJ2-5; 9 nucleotides align to TRBD1. The CDR3 loop spans 15 amino acids. Germline values: CDR1 MGHRA, CDR2 YSYEKL. The trim removed 0 bases at V and 3 bases at J, leaving 2 bases unmatched. CDR3 DNA sequence: TGCGCCAGCAGCCAAGAAGGGACAGGGAAAGAGACCCAGTACTTC. It yields the protein CASSQEGTGKETQYF.

The gene calls are TRBV20-1 and TRBJ2-1, with 7 bases that match TRBD2. The CDR3 contains 11 residues. From germline, CDR1 is DFQATT and CDR2 SNEGSKA (reference sequence). The V and J ends lost 4 bases and 6 bases, in that order; junction bases with no gene match: 0. This chain's CDR3 is CSATSGNEQFF. DNA for the CDR3: TGCAGTGCTACTAGCGGCAATGAGCAGTTCTTC.

The chain employs TRBV6-1 and TRBJ1-3; D is undetermined. Germline lookup yields CDR1 MNHNS and CDR2 SASEGT. The ends were cut back, 8 bases at V and 0 bases at J, with 2 bases in the middle. The CDR3 length is 11 residues. CDR3 DNA: TGTGCCAGCCCCTCTGGAAACACCATATATTTT. The encoded protein is CASPSGNTIYF.

This chain connects TRBV6-1 to TRBJ1-1; possible D gene TRBD1, 6 bases. Germline loops: CDR1 MNHNS, CDR2 SASEGT. The V gene lost 6 bases and the J gene lost 0 bases, with 14 bases spanning the gap. The CDR3 contains 15 residues. The CDR3 sequence is CASRPKGGLNTEAFF. As DNA, the CDR3 is TGTGCCAGCAGACCAAAGGGGGGATTGAACACTGAAGCTTTCTTT.

This rearrangement joins TRBV20-1 to TRBJ2-3; 8 bases fit TRBD2. The germline CDR1 and CDR2 sequences are DFQATT and SNEGSKA (reference sequence). This CDR3 has 16 amino acids. V dropped 1 base and J dropped 5; count of bases not matched to a gene: 11. The CDR3 protein is CSARVKVSGTLDTQYF. CDR3 DNA: TGCAGTGCTAGAGTAAAGGTTAGCGGGACCTTAGATACGCAGTATTTT.

In this sample, this clone turned up a few times. This chain links TRBV12-3 or TRBV12-4 with TRBJ1-1; D remains unclear. The length of the CDR3 is 14 residues. Trimming cost V 6 bases and J 2 bases, with 13 bases left between them. The CDR3 spells CASSPMRVNTEAFF. In DNA, the CDR3 is TGTGCCAGCAGCCCCATGCGGGTTAACACTGAAGCTTTCTTT.

The chain recombines TRBV19 with TRBJ1-1; D unclear. This CDR3 region has 12 residues. CDR1 and CDR2 from the germline V gene are LNHDA and SQIVND (reference sequence). V lost 3 bases and J lost 3, with 5 bases in between. The CDR3 nucleotides read TGTGCCAGTAGTATTGCACACACTGAAGCTTTCTTT. Translating gives CASSIAHTEAFF.

This chain's CDR3 is CASSLSPGGEQYF. The CDR3 DNA reads as TGTGCCAGCAGTTTATCGCCAGGGGGCGAGCAGTACTTC. The chain combines TRBV27 with TRBJ2-7; TRBD1 matches at 7 bases. CDR3 length: 13 residues. Losses at the gene ends were 0 bases for V and 6 bases for J; bases not matched to a gene: 2. Germline V gene sequence: CDR1 MNHEY, CDR2 SMNVEV (reference sequence).

The rearrangement joins TRBV6-1 to TRBJ2-2, with TRBD1 matching over 9 bases. The V gene's germline CDR1 is MNHNS and CDR2 SASEGT. V was pared by 3 bases and J by 2 bases, with 1 base of the junction left unmatched. The CDR3 is 15 amino acids. The CDR3 bases are TGTGCCAGCAGTGAGGGACAGGGCAACACCGGGGAGCTGTTTTTT. Translating gives CASSEGQGNTGELFF.

This clone was found once. The genes are TRBV20-1 and TRBJ1-6; TRBD1 is a possible D gene (6 bases). V was trimmed by 0 bases and J by 4 bases, leaving 16 bases between them. This CDR3 contains 17 residues. The germline V gene has CDR1 DFQATT and CDR2 SNEGSKA (reference sequence). The CDR3 region is CSARDQTTGRYNSPLHF. The DNA for the CDR3 is TGCAGTGCTAGAGACCAGACCACAGGGAGATATAATTCACCCCTCCACTTT.

The V gene is TRBV7-9, the J gene TRBJ2-7; D is ambiguous. There are 13 residues in the CDR3. Germline CDR1 reads SEHNR; CDR2 reads FQNEAQ (reference sequence). V was clipped by 0 bases and J by 3 bases, with 6 bases between them. The CDR3 DNA reads as TGTGCCAGCAGCTTAGCCCGGAGCTACGAGCAGTACTTC. It codes for CASSLARSYEQYF.

The V call is TRBV12-5, the J call TRBJ2-1; D may correspond to TRBD1 or TRBD2 (6 bases each). Germline assignment: CDR1 LGHNT and CDR2 FRNRAP. V lost 0 bases to trimming and J lost 7 bases, with 13 bases between them. CDR3 length equals 15 residues. The chain's CDR3 is CASGLVQTRGNEQFF. In DNA form, the CDR3 reads TGTGCTAGTGGTTTGGTGCAGACTAGGGGGAATGAGCAGTTCTTC. Using reference TRBV12-5 and TRBJ2-1 for the parts outside the CDR3, the full variable domain is DARVTQTPRHKVTEMGQEVTMRCQPILGHNTVFWYRQTMMQGLELLAYFRNRAPLDDSGMPKDRFSAEMPDATLATLKIQPSEPRDSAVYFCASGLVQTRGNEQFFGPGTRLTVL.

By sample share, this clone is large. The sample carries other DNA sequences with the same CDR3. The V call is TRBV20-1, the J call TRBJ1-3, with D unclear. Looked up from germline, CDR1 is DFQATT and CDR2 is SNEGSKA (reference sequence). Deletions cut 2 bases from V and 3 bases from J, with 11 bases between. The CDR3 totals 14 residues. CDR3 loop: CSARSGGNGNTIYF. CDR3 nucleotides: TGCAGTGCTAGATCGGGAGGAAATGGAAACACCATATATTTT.

In its sample, this clone was seen a few times. The chain is built from TRBV6-1 and TRBJ2-7, with TRBD1 as a possible D gene (6 bases). Deletions cut 4 bases from V and 6 bases from J, with 7 bases between. The length of the CDR3 is 11 residues. Germline-derived CDR1 and CDR2 are MNHNS and SASEGT. CDR3 coding DNA: TGTGCCAGCAGTGGGACAGTCGAGCAGTACTTC. This gives the protein CASSGTVEQYF.